These 9 T cell receptor beta chains were all obtained from the same sample, sequenced in a study of T cells expressing NK-cell markers. TCRdb reprocessed the 5' RACE reads, with one entry per CDR3 protein and no DNA. The clone table shows 400,000 or so distinct CDR3 sequences, with the ten largest holding about 11%. The sequenced sample was blood T cells: a sorted CD56 or NKG2C T cell subset, CD4+ or CD8+ T cells, or bulk PBMC T cells (not recorded which). These receptors originate from a woman aged 45-60 years in good health.

The J gene is TRBJ2-5, the V gene TRBV29-1; TCRdb proposes TRBD2, but this gene call is untestable without DNA. The CDR3 is 12 amino acids. CDR1 is SQVTM, CDR2 ANQGSEA, per germline. The CDR3 protein is CSHGGARETQYF.

This chain links TRBV29-1 with TRBJ2-1; TCRdb's assignment of TRBD2 cannot be checked, as there is no DNA. Germline assignment: CDR1 SQVTM and CDR2 ANQGSEA. CDR3 length equals 12 residues. CDR3 sequence: CSVEGSGGSGFF.

This sequence joins TRBV5-5 and TRBJ2-1; no DNA is available, so the TRBD1 call from TCRdb remains unchecked. CDR3 length equals 15 residues. Per the germline V gene, CDR1 is SGHKS and CDR2 is YYEKEE (reference sequence). CDR3: CASSSPGTSGFEQFF.

The chain recombines TRBV12-3 or TRBV12-4 with TRBJ1-5; TCRdb returns TRBD1, unconfirmable since there is no DNA. This CDR3 has 15 amino acids. The CDR3 protein is CASSFIGGKNQPQHF.

The chain uses TRBV10-3 and TRBJ2-7; TCRdb's D call, TRBD1, is unchecked because there is no DNA. The length of the CDR3 is 14 residues. Germline CDR1 and CDR2: ENHRY and SYGVKD. CDR3 loop: CAISPGTLRDEQYF.

The rearrangement joins TRBV3-1 to TRBJ2-7. CDR1 is LGHDT, CDR2 YNNKEL, per germline (reference sequence). The CDR3 extends over 14 amino acids. The CDR3 protein is CASSQDPLRYEQYF.

The chain's CDR3 is CASSLEAGVNTDTQYF. The rearrangement joins TRBV5-1 to TRBJ2-3; without DNA, the TCRdb call of TRBD2 cannot be checked. This CDR3 has 16 amino acids. CDR1 and CDR2 (germline): SGHRS, YFSETQ.

The chain uses TRBV20-1 and TRBJ2-1; TCRdb lists TRBD1, though no DNA is available to test this call. CDR1 DFQATT and CDR2 SNEGSKA come from the germline V gene (reference sequence). CDR3 length equals 15 residues. The CDR3 loop is CSARAGPTLYNEQFF.

The chain recombines TRBV20-1 with TRBJ2-5; TCRdb selects TRBD1, and the lack of DNA leaves this call unchecked. The V gene's germline CDR1 is DFQATT and CDR2 SNEGSKA (reference sequence). This CDR3 comprises 12 residues. CDR3 sequence: CSAHKPGQYQYF.